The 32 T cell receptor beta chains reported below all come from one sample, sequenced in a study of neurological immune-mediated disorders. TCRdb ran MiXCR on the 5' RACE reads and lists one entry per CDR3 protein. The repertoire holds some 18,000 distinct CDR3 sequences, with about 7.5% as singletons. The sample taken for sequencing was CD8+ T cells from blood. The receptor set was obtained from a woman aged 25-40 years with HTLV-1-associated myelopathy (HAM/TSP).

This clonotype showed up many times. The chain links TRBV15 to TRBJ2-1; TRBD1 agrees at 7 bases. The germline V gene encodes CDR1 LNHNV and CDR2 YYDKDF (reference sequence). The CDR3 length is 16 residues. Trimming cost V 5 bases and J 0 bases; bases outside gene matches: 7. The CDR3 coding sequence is TGTGCCACCAGCCTCTACGGGGACAGCTCCTACAATGAGCAGTTCTTC. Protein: CATSLYGDSSYNEQFF.

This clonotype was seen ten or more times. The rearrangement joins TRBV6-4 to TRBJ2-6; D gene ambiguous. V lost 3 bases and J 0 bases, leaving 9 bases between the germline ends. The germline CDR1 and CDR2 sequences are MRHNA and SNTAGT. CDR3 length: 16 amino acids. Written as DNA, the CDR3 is TGTGCCAGCAGTGAGGGTGGAAACTCTGGGGCCAACGTCCTGACTTTC. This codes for CASSEGGNSGANVLTF.

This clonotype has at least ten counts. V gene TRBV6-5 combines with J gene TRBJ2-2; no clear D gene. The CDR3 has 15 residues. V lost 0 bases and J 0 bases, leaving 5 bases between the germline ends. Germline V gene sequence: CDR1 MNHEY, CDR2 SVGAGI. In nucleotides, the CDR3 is TGTGCCAGCAGTTACTCGCTGACGAACACCGGGGAGCTGTTTTTT. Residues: CASSYSLTNTGELFF.

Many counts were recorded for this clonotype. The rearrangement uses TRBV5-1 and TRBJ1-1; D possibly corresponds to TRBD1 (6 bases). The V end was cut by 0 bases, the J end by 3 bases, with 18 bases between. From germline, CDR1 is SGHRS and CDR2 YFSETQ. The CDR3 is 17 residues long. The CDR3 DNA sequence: TGCGCCAGCAGCTTGGGCTTGCTGGGGGCGGCAGACACTGAAGCTTTCTTT. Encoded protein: CASSLGLLGAADTEAFF.

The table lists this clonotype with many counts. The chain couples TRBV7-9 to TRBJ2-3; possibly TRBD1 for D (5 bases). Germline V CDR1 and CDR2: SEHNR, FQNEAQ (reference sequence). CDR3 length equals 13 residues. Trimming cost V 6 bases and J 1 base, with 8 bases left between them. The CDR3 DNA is TGTGCCAGCAGGGGGCCGGGCACAGATACGCAGTATTTT. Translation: CASRGPGTDTQYF.

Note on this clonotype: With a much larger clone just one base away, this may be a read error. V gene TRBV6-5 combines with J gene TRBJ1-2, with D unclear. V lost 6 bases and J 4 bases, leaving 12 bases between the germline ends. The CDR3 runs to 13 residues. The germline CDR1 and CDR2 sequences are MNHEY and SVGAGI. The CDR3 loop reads CASSAGETYGYTF. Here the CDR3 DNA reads TGTGCCAGCAGCGCGGGAGAAACCTATGGCTACACCTTC.

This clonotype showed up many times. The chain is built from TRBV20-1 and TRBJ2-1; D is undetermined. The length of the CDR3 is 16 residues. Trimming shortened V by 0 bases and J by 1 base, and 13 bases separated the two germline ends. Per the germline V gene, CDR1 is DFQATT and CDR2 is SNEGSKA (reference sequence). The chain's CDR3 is CSARDRAAPSYNEQFF. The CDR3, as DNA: TGCAGTGCTAGAGATCGCGCGGCACCTTCCTACAATGAGCAGTTCTTC.

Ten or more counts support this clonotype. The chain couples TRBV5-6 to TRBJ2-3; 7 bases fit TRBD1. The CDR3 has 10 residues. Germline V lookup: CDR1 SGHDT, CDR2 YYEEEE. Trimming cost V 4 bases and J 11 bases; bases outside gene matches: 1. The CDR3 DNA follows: TGTGCCAGCAGCGGGGACAGGCAGTATTTT. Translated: CASSGDRQYF. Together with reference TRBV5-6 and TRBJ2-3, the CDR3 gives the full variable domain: DAGVTQSPTHLIKTRGQQVTLRCSPKSGHDTVSWYQQALGQGPQFIFQYYEEEERQRGNFPDRFSGHQFPNYSSELNVNALLLGDSALYLCASSGDRQYFGPGTRLTVL.

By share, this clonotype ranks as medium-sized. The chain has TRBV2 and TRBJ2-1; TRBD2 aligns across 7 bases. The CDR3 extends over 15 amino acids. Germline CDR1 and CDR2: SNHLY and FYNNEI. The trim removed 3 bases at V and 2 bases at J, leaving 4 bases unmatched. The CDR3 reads CASSDMAGAYNEQFF. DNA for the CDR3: TGTGCCAGCAGTGATATGGCGGGGGCCTACAATGAGCAGTTCTTC. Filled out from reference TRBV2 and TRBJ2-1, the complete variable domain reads EPEVTQTPSHQVTQMGQEVILRCVPISNHLYFYWYRQILGQKVEFLVSFYNNEISEKSEIFDDQFSVERPDGSNFTLKIRSTKLEDSAMYFCASSDMAGAYNEQFFGPGTRLTVL.

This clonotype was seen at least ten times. CDR3 sequence (DNA): TGCGCCAGCAGCTTGGGGGGGCAAGTGGAGCAGTTCTTC. Protein sequence: CASSLGGQVEQFF. This chain connects TRBV5-1 to TRBJ2-1, with D possibly being TRBD1 (6 bases). CDR3 length equals 13 residues. Germline assignment: CDR1 SGHRS and CDR2 YFSETQ. V lost 0 bases, J lost 10 bases, and 11 bases lay in between.

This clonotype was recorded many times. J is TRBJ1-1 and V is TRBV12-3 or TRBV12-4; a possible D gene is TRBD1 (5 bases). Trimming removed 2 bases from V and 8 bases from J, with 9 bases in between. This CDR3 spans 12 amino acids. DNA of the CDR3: TGTGCCAGCAGTTTAAGAGGGGTAGAAGCTTTCTTT. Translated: CASSLRGVEAFF.

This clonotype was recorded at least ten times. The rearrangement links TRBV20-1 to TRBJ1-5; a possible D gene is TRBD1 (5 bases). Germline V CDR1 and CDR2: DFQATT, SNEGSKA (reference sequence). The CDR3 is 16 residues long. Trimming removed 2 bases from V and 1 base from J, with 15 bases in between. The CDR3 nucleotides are TGCAGTGCTAGAAGTCGACAGTTCCCCAGCAATCAGCCCCAGCATTTT. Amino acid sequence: CSARSRQFPSNQPQHF.

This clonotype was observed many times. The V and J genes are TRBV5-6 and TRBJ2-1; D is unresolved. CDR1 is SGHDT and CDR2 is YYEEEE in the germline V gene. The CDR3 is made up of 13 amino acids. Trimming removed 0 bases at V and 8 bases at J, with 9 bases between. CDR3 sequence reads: CASSLGNGDEQFF. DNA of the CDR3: TGTGCCAGCAGCTTGGGGAACGGCGATGAGCAGTTCTTC.

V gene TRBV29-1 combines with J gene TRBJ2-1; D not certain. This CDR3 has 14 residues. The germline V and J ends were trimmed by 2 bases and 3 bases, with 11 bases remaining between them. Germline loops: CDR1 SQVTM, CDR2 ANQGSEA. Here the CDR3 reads CSVEPTLYYNEQFF. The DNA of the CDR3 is TGCAGCGTTGAACCCACGCTTTACTACAATGAGCAGTTCTTC.

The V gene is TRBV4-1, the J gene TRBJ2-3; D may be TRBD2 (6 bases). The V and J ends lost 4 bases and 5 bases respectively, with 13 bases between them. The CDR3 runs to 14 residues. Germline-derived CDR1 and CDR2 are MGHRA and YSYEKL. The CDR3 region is CASSPLTRGDTQYF. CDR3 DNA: TGCGCCAGCAGCCCCCTGACTAGGGGAGATACGCAGTATTTT.

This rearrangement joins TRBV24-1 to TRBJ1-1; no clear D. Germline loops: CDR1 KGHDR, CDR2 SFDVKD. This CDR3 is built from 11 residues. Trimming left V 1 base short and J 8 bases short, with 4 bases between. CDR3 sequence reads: CATSDLVEAFF. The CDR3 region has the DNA TGTGCCACCAGTGATTTAGTAGAAGCTTTCTTT.

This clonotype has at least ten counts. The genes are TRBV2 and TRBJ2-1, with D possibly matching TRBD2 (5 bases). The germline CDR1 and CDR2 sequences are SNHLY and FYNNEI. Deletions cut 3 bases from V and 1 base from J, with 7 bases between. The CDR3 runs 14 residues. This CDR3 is CASSDGESYNEQFF. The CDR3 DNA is TGTGCCAGCAGTGACGGGGAATCCTACAATGAGCAGTTCTTC.

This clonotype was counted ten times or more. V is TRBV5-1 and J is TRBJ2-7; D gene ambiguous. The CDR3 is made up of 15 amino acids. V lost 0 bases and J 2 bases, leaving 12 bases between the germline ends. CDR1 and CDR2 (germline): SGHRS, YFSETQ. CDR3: CASSLEVGSTYEQYF. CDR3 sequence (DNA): TGCGCCAGCAGCTTGGAAGTAGGGTCCACCTACGAGCAGTACTTC.

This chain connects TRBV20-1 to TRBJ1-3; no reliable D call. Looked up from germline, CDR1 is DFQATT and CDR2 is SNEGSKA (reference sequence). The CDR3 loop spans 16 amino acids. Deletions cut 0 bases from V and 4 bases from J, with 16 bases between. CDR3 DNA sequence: TGCAGTGCTAGAGAAGTTTTACGAAATGTGGGAAACACCATATATTTT. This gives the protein CSAREVLRNVGNTIYF.

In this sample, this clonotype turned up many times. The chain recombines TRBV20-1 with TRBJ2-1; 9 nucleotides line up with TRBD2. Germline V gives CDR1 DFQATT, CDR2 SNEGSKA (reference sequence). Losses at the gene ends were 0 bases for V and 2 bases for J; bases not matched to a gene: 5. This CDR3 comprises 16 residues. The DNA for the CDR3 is TGCAGTGCTAGAGATGCGGGGGGGGCCACCTACAATGAGCAGTTCTTC. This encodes CSARDAGGATYNEQFF.

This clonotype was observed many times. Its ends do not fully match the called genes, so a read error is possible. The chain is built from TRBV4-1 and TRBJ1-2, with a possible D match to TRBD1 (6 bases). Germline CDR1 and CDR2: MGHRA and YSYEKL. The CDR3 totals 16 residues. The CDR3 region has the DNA TGCGCCAGCAGCCAAGATTGGTCAGGGGCTAACGATGGCTACACCTTC. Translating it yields CASSQDWSGANDGYTF.

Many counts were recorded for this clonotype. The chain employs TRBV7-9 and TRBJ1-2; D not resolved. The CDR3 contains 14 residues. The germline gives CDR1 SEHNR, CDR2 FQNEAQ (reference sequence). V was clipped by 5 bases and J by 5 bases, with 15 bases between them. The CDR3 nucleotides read TGTGCCAGCAGCGTACCCAATAGGAGTTATGGCTACACCTTC. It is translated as CASSVPNRSYGYTF.

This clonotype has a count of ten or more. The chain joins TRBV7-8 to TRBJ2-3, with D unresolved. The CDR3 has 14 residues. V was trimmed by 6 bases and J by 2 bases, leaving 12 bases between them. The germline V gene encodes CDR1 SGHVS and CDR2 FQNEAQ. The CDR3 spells CASSRDFFTDTQYF. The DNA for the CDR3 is TGTGCCAGCAGTCGAGATTTCTTCACAGATACGCAGTATTTT.

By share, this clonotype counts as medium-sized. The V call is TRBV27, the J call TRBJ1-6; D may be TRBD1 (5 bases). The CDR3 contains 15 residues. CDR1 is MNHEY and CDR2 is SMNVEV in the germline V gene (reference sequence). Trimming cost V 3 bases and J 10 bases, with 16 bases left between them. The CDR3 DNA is TGTGCCAGCAGTTTTGAGCGGTCGGGGGGATCACCCCTCCACTTT. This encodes CASSFERSGGSPLHF.

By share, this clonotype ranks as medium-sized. CDR3 coding DNA: TGTGCCAGCCGCGGGGGGGCCGAGACCGGGGAGCTGTTTTTT. Protein sequence: CASRGGAETGELFF. The V gene is TRBV2, the J gene TRBJ2-2; 9 bases map to TRBD2. The germline V gene encodes CDR1 SNHLY and CDR2 FYNNEI. The ends lost 8 bases at V and 5 bases at J; junction bases unmatched: 6. The CDR3 sequence is 14 residues long.

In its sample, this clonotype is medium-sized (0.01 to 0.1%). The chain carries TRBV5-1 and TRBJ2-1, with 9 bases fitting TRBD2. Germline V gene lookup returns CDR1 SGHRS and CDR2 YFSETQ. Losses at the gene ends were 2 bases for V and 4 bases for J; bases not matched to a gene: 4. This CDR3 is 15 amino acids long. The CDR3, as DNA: TGCGCCAGCAGCTTTAGCGGGGGCGAATACAATGAGCAGTTCTTC. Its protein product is CASSFSGGEYNEQFF.

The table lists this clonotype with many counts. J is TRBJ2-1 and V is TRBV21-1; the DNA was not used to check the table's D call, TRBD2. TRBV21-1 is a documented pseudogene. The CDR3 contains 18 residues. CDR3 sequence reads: CASSKERSSGGSYNEQFF. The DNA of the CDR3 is TGTGCCAGCAGCAAAGAGAGGTCTAGCGGGGGGAGTTACAATGAGCAGTTCTTC.

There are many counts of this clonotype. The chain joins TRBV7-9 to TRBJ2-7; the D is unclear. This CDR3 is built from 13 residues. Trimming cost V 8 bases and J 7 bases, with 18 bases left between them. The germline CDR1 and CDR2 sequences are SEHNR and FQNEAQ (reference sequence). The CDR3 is CASVDWGVGEQYF. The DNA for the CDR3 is TGTGCCAGCGTCGACTGGGGTGTGGGGGAGCAGTACTTC.

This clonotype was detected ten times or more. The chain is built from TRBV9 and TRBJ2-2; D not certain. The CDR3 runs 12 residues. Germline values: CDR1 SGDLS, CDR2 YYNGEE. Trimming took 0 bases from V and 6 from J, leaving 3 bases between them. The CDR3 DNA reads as TGTGCCAGCAGCGTAGCGGCCGGGGAGCTGTTTTTT. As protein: CASSVAAGELFF. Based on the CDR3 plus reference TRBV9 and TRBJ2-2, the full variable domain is DSGVTQTPKHLITATGQRVTLRCSPRSGDLSVYWYQQSLDQGLQFLIQYYNGEERAKGNILERFSAQQFPDLHSELNLSSLELGDSALYFCASSVAAGELFFGEGSRLTVL.

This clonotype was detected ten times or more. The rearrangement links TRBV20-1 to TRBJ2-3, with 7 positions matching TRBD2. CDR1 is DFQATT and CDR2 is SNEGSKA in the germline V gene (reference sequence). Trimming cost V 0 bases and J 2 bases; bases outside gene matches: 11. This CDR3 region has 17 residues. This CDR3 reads CSARDLERGTDTDTQYF. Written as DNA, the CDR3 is TGCAGTGCTAGAGATCTTGAGCGGGGAACGGACACAGATACGCAGTATTTT.

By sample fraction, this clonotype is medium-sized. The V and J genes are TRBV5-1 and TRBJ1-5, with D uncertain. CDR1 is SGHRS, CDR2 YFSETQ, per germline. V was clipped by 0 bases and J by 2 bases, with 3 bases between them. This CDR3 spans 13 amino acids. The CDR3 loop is CASSLDGNQPQHF. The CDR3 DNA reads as TGCGCCAGCAGCTTGGATGGCAATCAGCCCCAGCATTTT.

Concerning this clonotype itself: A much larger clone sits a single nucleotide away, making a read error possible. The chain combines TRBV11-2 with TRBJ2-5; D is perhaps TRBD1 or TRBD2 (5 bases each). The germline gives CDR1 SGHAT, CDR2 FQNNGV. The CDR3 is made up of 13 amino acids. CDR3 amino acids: CDSSHSGTETQYF. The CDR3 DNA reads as TGTGACAGCAGTCATTCGGGGACGGAGACCCAGTACTTC. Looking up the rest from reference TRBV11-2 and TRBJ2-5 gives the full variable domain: EAGVAQSPRYKIIEKRQSVAFWCNPISGHATLYWYQQILGQGPKLLIQFQNNGVVDDSQLPKDRFSAERLKGVDSTLKIQPAKLEDSAVYLCDSSHSGTETQYFGPGTRLLVL.